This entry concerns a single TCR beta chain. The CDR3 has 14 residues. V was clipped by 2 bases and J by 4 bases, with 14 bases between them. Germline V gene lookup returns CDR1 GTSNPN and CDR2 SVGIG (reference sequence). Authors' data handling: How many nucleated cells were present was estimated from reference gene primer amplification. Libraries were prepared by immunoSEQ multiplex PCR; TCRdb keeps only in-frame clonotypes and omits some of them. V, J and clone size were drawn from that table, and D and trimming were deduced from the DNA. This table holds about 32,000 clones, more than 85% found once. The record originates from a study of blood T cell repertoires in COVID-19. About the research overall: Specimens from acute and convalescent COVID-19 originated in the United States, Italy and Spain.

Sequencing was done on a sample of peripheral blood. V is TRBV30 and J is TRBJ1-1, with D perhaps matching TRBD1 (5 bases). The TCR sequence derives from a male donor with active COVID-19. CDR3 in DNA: TGTGCCTGGAGTAGTACAGGTCGGAGCACTGAAGCTTTCTTT. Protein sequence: CAWSSTGRSTEAFF.